This T cell receptor (beta chain) was sequenced during a study of PD-1 blockade in classical Hodgkin lymphoma. Study overall: Patients received nivolumab 3 mg/kg intravenously every 2 weeks.

Method: immunoSEQ multiplex PCR; TCRdb's copy keeps in-frame clones and lacks some. The sample yields some 100,000 clones, about 89% seen once. The V gene's germline CDR1 is SNHLY and CDR2 FYNNEI. V was cut by 6 bases and J by 0 bases, with 15 bases left in between. CDR3 length: 15 amino acids. Patients all relapsed after autologous stem cell transplantation, and there was variation in brentuximab vedotin exposure. This TCR derives from a human donor with classical Hodgkin lymphoma. The sequences come from peripheral blood mononuclear cells (PBMCs), collected before the second cycle of nivolumab. The V and J genes are TRBV2 and TRBJ2-7, with D tentatively TRBD1 (6 bases). Here the CDR3 reads CASRNRVYLSYEQYF. DNA for the CDR3: TGTGCCAGCAGAAACAGGGTTTACCTCTCCTACGAGCAGTACTTC.